This record covers a single TCR beta chain. Germline lookup yields CDR1 SGHTA and CDR2 FQGNSA. V was clipped by 2 bases and J by 1 base, with 13 bases between them. This CDR3 spans 16 amino acids. The data were taken from a study of radiation and T cells in renal cell carcinoma. Time point indicated: blood 2 weeks post-SBRT. Treatment in this sample: 15 Gy SBRT to primary tumor, nephrectomy 4 weeks later. Libraries were prepared by immunoSEQ multiplex PCR; TCRdb keeps only in-frame clonotypes and omits some of them. The data contain approximately 75,000 clones, about four fifths of them singletons. The TCR comes from a man aged 55 to 70 with renal cell carcinoma. The starting material was blood, obtained from a patient whose treatment included radiotherapy and nephrectomy. The gene calls are TRBV7-2 and TRBJ2-3, with D perhaps TRBD1 (6 bases). Here the CDR3 reads CASSLFRAGGTDTQYF. The CDR3 DNA is TGTGCCAGCAGCTTATTTAGGGCAGGGGGCACAGATACGCAGTATTTT.